These T cell receptor beta chains were read from a single sample in a study of cytomegalovirus exposure and HLA in healthy donors. Data came from immunoSEQ multiplex PCR; TCRdb stores just in-frame clones and leaves some out. The sample shows tens of thousands of clones, 65% of them seen only once. What was sequenced was PBMCs. These receptors were collected from a woman aged 50 to 65 in good health and CMV-seropositive. Both conserved end residues are part of each CDR3. A D gene is named only where the DNA matches it firmly. Clone size is given for some rows only: seen once, a few or many times, or a class if the clone is expanded.

>TRBJ1-1|TRBV14|NA|NA
CASSQEHNRGTEAFF
TGTGCCAGCAGCCAAGAACATAACAGAGGGACTGAAGCTTTCTTT
>TRBJ2-1|TRBV7-7|NA|NA
CASSLGGDPYNEQFF
TGTGCCAGCAGCTTAGGCGGGGATCCCTACAATGAGCAGTTCTTC
>TRBJ1-1|TRBV13|NA|TRBD1
CASSLNPGQEAFF
TGTGCCAGCAGTTTAAATCCGGGACAGGAAGCTTTCTTT
>TRBJ1-5|TRBV15|NA|NA
CATSNSGDNQPQHF
TGTGCCACCAGCAACTCAGGGGATAATCAGCCCCAGCATTTT
>TRBJ2-7|TRBV30|NA|TRBD1
CAWSQSDRGAQYF
TGTGCCTGGAGTCAATCCGACAGGGGCGCGCAGTACTTC
>TRBJ1-6|TRBV30|NA|TRBD1
CALDRGGQSPLHF
TGTGCCTTAGACAGGGGAGGACAATCACCCCTCCACTTT
>TRBJ2-1|TRBV7-3|NA|NA
CASSLGVWNEQFF
TGTGCCAGCAGCCTAGGGGTCTGGAATGAGCAGTTCTTC
>TRBJ2-2|TRBV4-3|NA|NA
CASSQDGLAAYTGELFF
TGCGCCAGCAGCCAAGATGGGCTAGCCGCGTACACCGGGGAGCTGTTTTTT
>TRBJ1-3|TRBV5-1|NA|NA
CASSLLSGSGNTIYF
TGCGCCAGCAGCTTACTTTCAGGGTCTGGAAACACCATATATTTT
>TRBJ1-5|TRBV2|NA|NA
CASSDRDSNQPQHF
TGTGCCAGCAGTGACAGGGATAGCAATCAGCCCCAGCATTTT
>TRBJ2-3|TRBV28|NA|NA
CASGPLGTFSSTDTQYF
TGTGCCAGCGGTCCTCTAGGGACATTTTCTAGCACAGATACGCAGTATTTT
>TRBJ2-7|TRBV16|NA|NA
CASSNPPSGAYEQYF
TGTGCCAGCAGCAACCCCCCCTCGGGGGCCTACGAGCAGTACTTC
>TRBJ1-2|TRBV30|NA|TRBD1
CAYLDRVIYGYTF
TGTGCCTACCTGGACAGGGTTATCTATGGCTACACCTTC
>TRBJ1-2|TRBV7-9|NA|TRBD1
CASSPLPWDRGDLYGYTF
TGTGCCAGCAGCCCTCTTCCATGGGACAGGGGGGATCTATATGGCTACACCTTC
>TRBJ1-1|TRBV5-1|NA|NA
CASSTMGSNTEAFF
TGCGCCAGCAGCACCATGGGCAGCAACACTGAAGCTTTCTTT
>TRBJ2-5|TRBV5-4|NA|TRBD2
CASSLAVSGGQETQYF
TGTGCCAGCAGCTTGGCGGTTAGCGGGGGGCAAGAGACCCAGTACTTC
>TRBJ1-5|TRBV28|many|TRBD1
CASSLWGQGNQPQHF
TGTGCCAGCAGTTTATGGGGACAGGGGAATCAGCCCCAGCATTTT
>TRBJ1-1|TRBV6-1|NA|TRBD1
CASSFTGTANTEAFF
TGTGCCAGCAGTTTCACCGGGACAGCGAACACTGAAGCTTTCTTT
>TRBJ1-2|TRBV7-2|few|NA
CASSILDSRYGYTF
TGTGCCAGCAGCATACTGGACAGCCGATATGGCTACACCTTC
>TRBJ2-1|TRBV5-1|NA|NA
CASSLGGNEQFF
TGCGCCAGCAGCTTAGGGGGCAATGAGCAGTTCTTC
>TRBJ2-6|TRBV21-1|few|NA
CASSTPQGAPRGANVLTF
TGTGCCAGCAGCACCCCACAGGGGGCGCCGAGAGGGGCCAACGTCCTGACTTTC
>TRBJ2-7|TRBV5-1|few|NA
CASSLGLARSGGEQYF
TGCGCCAGCAGCTTGGGCCTAGCGAGGTCTGGGGGCGAGCAGTACTTC
>TRBJ1-5|TRBV18|NA|NA
CASSQGQPGSNQPQHF
TGTGCCAGCTCACAAGGGCAGCCAGGGAGCAATCAGCCCCAGCATTTT
>TRBJ2-1|TRBV7-2|once|TRBD2
CASSLIAGSYNEQFF
TGTGCCAGCAGCCTCATAGCGGGGTCCTACAATGAGCAGTTCTTC
>TRBJ2-1|TRBV27|NA|NA
CASSYGTHLSNEQFF
TGTGCCAGCAGTTACGGGACTCACCTTAGCAATGAGCAGTTCTTC
>TRBJ1-2|TRBV6-5|few|NA
CASSPFGNGYTF
TGTGCCAGCAGTCCCTTCGGGAATGGCTACACCTTC
>TRBJ1-5|TRBV7-2|NA|NA
CASSLEAGIQPQHF
TGTGCCAGCAGCTTAGAGGCAGGGATACAGCCCCAGCATTTT
>TRBJ1-2|TRBV7-2|NA|TRBD1
CASSSDRRNGYTF
TGTGCCAGCAGCTCGGACAGGAGGAATGGCTACACCTTC
>TRBJ1-2|TRBV7-4|NA|TRBD1
CASSLAKTGENDGYTF
TGTGCCAGCAGCTTAGCTAAAACAGGGGAAAATGATGGCTACACCTTC
>TRBJ1-3|TRBV19|NA|NA
CASIAPGSSGNTIYF
TGTGCCAGTATAGCCCCGGGGAGCTCTGGAAACACCATATATTTT
>TRBJ1-1|TRBV6-1|NA|NA
CASRENRNTEAFF
TGTGCCAGCCGGGAAAATAGGAACACTGAAGCTTTCTTT
>TRBJ2-7|TRBV5-1|few|NA
CASSAGDNTAYEQYF
TGCGCCAGCAGCGCGGGGGACAACACAGCCTACGAGCAGTACTTC
>TRBJ1-5|TRBV7-9|NA|NA
CASSPGRVDQPQHF
TGTGCCAGCAGCCCCGGGAGGGTGGATCAGCCCCAGCATTTT
>TRBJ2-7|TRBV6-1|NA|TRBD2
CASSERLAGGSSSYEQYF
TGTGCCAGCAGTGAAAGACTAGCGGGGGGCTCTAGCTCCTACGAGCAGTACTTC
>TRBJ2-7|TRBV6-6|few|TRBD2
CASSYSGLAYEQYF
TGTGCCAGCAGTTACTCGGGACTAGCCTACGAGCAGTACTTC
>TRBJ1-3|TRBV7-3|NA|NA
CASSPAPGTGNTIYF
TGTGCCAGCAGCCCGGCGCCAGGCACTGGAAACACCATATATTTT
>TRBJ1-5|TRBV19|NA|NA
CASSDPKDRGDQPQHF
TGTGCCAGTAGTGATCCGAAGGACAGAGGCGATCAGCCCCAGCATTTT
>TRBJ2-2|TRBV28|NA|NA
CASTTENTGELFF
TGTGCCAGCACCACAGAGAACACCGGGGAGCTGTTTTTT
>TRBJ1-1|TRBV5-4|NA|NA
CASSFSGANTEAFF
TGTGCCAGCAGCTTCTCGGGAGCCAACACTGAAGCTTTCTTT
>TRBJ1-5|TRBV7-6|NA|NA
CASSLGAAGSNQPQHF
TGTGCCAGCAGCTTGGGGGCCGCAGGTAGCAATCAGCCCCAGCATTTT
>TRBJ2-3|TRBV28|NA|TRBD1
CASSLPGQGTGVDTQYF
TGTGCCAGCAGTCTCCCGGGACAGGGGACGGGGGTAGATACGCAGTATTTT
>TRBJ2-1|TRBV30|NA|NA
CAWDGGPWDEQFF
TGTGCCTGGGACGGGGGACCTTGGGATGAGCAGTTCTTC
>TRBJ1-1|TRBV19|NA|NA
CASRQGSLMNTEAFF
TGTGCCAGTAGACAGGGATCTTTGATGAACACTGAAGCTTTCTTT
>TRBJ1-1|TRBV9|NA|NA
CASSVGQLNTEAFF
TGTGCCAGCAGCGTAGGGCAATTGAACACTGAAGCTTTCTTT
>TRBJ1-6|TRBV15|NA|TRBD1
CATSKGQGYSPLHF
TGTGCCACCAGCAAGGGACAGGGGTATTCACCCCTCCACTTT
>TRBJ1-5|TRBV5-1|NA|NA
CASSLEGRGAGQPQHF
TGCGCCAGCAGCTTGGAGGGCCGGGGGGCTGGACAGCCCCAGCATTTT
>TRBJ1-4|TRBV15|NA|NA
CATSRGAATNEKLFF
TGTGCCACCAGCAGGGGCGCTGCAACTAATGAAAAACTGTTTTTT
>TRBJ1-2|TRBV18|few|TRBD1
CASSRQGVDGYTF
TGTGCCAGCTCACGACAGGGGGTCGATGGCTACACCTTC